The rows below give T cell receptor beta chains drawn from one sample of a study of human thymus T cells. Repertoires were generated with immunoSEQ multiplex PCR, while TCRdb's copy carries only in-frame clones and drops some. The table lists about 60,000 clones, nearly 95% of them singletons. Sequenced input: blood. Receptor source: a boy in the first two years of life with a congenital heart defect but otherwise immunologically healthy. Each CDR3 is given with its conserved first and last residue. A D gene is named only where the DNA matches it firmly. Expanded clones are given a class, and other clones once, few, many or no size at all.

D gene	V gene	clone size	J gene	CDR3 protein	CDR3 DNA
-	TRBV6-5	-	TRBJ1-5	CASSYSGGFNQPQHF	TGTGCCAGCAGTTACTCTGGGGGATTCAATCAGCCCCAGCATTTT
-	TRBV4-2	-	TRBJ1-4	CASSLRQTLDGNEKLFF	TGTGCCAGCAGCCTGAGACAGACCCTCGACGGCAATGAAAAACTGTTTTTT
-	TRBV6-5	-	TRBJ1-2	CASSSFRTDANYGYTF	TGTGCCAGCAGTTCTTTCCGGACAGACGCTAACTATGGCTACACCTTC
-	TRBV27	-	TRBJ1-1	CASSFSGMITEAFF	TGTGCCAGCAGTTTTTCGGGGATGATCACTGAAGCTTTCTTT
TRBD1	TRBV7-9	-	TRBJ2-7	CASSKSGQGRIEQYF	TGTGCCAGCAGCAAATCGGGACAGGGCCGTATTGAGCAGTACTTC
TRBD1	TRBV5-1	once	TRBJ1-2	CASSQPGTGGIYGYTF	TGCGCCAGCAGCCAACCCGGGACAGGGGGCATCTATGGCTACACCTTC
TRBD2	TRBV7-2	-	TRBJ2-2	CASSLEGLMNTGELFF	TGTGCCAGCAGCCTTGAGGGACTAATGAACACCGGGGAGCTGTTTTTT
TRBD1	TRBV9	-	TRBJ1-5	CASSAGGQPQHF	TGTGCCAGCAGCGCAGGGGGTCAGCCCCAGCATTTT
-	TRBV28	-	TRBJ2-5	CASRHRVRPQETQYF	TGTGCCAGCAGACACAGGGTGAGGCCTCAAGAGACCCAGTACTTC
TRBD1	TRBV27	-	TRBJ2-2	CASHRQGQNTGELFF	TGTGCCAGCCACCGACAGGGCCAAAACACCGGGGAGCTGTTTTTT
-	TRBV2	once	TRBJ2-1	CASPPKSPRGNNEQFF	TGTGCCAGCCCACCCAAGTCACCGAGGGGGAACAATGAGCAGTTCTTC
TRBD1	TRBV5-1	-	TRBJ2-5	CASSLGTGKGETQYF	TGCGCCAGCAGCTTGGGGACAGGGAAGGGAGAGACCCAGTACTTC
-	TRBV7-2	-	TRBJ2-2	CASSLAGAGELFF	TGTGCCAGCAGCTTAGCGGGAGCCGGGGAGCTGTTTTTT
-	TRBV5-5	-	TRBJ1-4	CASSSGQNEKLFF	TGTGCCAGCAGCTCGGGGCAAAATGAAAAACTGTTTTTT
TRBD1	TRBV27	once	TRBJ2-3	CASSEGQGHTQYF	TGTGCCAGCAGTGAAGGACAGGGCCATACGCAGTATTTT
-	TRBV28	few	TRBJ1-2	CASSHNYGYTF	TGTGCCAGCAGCCATAACTATGGCTACACCTTC
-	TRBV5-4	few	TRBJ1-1	CASSFLDTEAFF	TGTGCCAGCAGCTTCTTAGACACTGAAGCTTTCTTT
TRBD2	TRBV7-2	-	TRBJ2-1	CASSLSGGYNEQFF	TGTGCCAGCAGCTTAAGCGGGGGCTACAATGAGCAGTTCTTC
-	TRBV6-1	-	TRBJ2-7	CASSGTFYEQYF	TGTGCCAGCAGTGGAACCTTCTACGAGCAGTACTTC
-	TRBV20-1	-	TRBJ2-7	CSALGNEQYF	TGCAGTGCTTTGGGGAACGAGCAGTACTTC
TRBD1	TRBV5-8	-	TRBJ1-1	CASSLRQGMDTEAFF	TGTGCCAGCAGCTTGCGACAGGGGATGGACACTGAAGCTTTCTTT
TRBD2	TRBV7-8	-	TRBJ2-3	CASSPQTSGRTDTQYF	TGTGCCAGCAGCCCCCAGACTAGCGGGAGGACAGATACGCAGTATTTT
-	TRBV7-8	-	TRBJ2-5	CASSLGGRETQYF	TGTGCCAGCAGCTTAGGGGGGCGGGAGACCCAGTACTTC
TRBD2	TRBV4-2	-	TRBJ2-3	CASSQDTSGKATDTQYF	TGTGCCAGCAGCCAAGACACTAGCGGGAAAGCCACAGATACGCAGTATTTT
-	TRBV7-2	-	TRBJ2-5	CASSLGLQETQYF	TGTGCCAGCAGCTTAGGACTACAAGAGACCCAGTACTTC
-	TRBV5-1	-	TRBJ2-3	CASSFSGPPVDTQYF	TGCGCCAGCAGCTTTAGCGGACCTCCGGTAGATACGCAGTATTTT
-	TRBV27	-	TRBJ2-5	CASMGLGLQETQYF	TGTGCCAGCATGGGGCTCGGGTTACAAGAGACCCAGTACTTC
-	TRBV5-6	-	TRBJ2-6	CASRPPDRANVLTF	TGTGCCAGCAGACCCCCAGACAGAGCCAACGTCCTGACTTTC
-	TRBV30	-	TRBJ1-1	CAWSRTANTEAFF	TGTGCCTGGAGTCGGACGGCGAACACTGAAGCTTTCTTT
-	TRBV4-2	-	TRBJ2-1	CASSQRREPYNEQFF	TGTGCCAGCAGCCAAAGGAGGGAACCCTACAATGAGCAGTTCTTC
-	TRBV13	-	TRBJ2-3	CASSLQGNGDTQYF	TGTGCCAGCAGCCTCCAGGGTAATGGAGATACGCAGTATTTT
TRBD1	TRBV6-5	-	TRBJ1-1	CASRLPGGTEAFF	TGTGCCAGCAGACTACCAGGGGGCACTGAAGCTTTCTTT
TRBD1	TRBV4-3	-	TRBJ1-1	CASSHRQGGTEAFF	TGCGCCAGCAGCCATCGACAGGGTGGCACTGAAGCTTTCTTT
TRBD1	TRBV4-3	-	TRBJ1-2	CASSPDRGSVYGYTF	TGCGCCAGCAGCCCAGACAGGGGGAGTGTCTATGGCTACACCTTC
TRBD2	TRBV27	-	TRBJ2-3	CASSFSGRGGGSSTDTQYF	TGTGCCAGCAGTTTCAGCGGGAGGGGAGGAGGTAGTAGCACAGATACGCAGTATTTT
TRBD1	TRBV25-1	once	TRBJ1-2	CASSAPTTGGPYGYTF	TGTGCCAGCAGTGCCCCCACGACAGGGGGACCTTATGGCTACACCTTC
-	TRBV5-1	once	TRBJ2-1	CASSFGGNEQFF	TGCGCCAGCAGCTTTGGGGGGAATGAGCAGTTCTTC
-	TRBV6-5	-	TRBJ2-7	CASSTGVYEQYF	TGTGCCAGCAGTACCGGGGTTTACGAGCAGTACTTC
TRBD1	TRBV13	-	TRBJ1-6	CASGMGTANSPLHF	TGTGCCAGCGGCATGGGGACAGCTAATTCACCCCTCCACTTT
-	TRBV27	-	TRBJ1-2	CASSLLPPAGYTF	TGTGCCAGCAGTCTCTTGCCCCCGGCCGGCTACACCTTC